The clone carrying this T cell receptor beta chain was detected a few times. Antigen: not known. CDR3 length: 13 residues. Germline-derived CDR1 and CDR2 are MDHEN and SYDVKM. Trimming took off 8 bases at V and 5 bases at J, with 13 bases between the two ends. The sample is drawn from a study of CD8 T cells in ankylosing spondylitis. Notes on the study in general: Researchers report that disease-linked clones proved CD8+ and relatively rare in peripheral blood. For ankylosing spondylitis blood, a TCR beta motif of 8 or 9 highly homologous variants appeared characteristic.

TCRdb redid the calling of the 5' RACE reads with MiXCR, one entry per CDR3 protein. The sample lists about 390,000 distinct CDR3 sequences, more than 20% occurring once. The sequence was collected from a male donor with ankylosing spondylitis. The rearrangement joins TRBV28 to TRBJ1-5; the D is unclear. Sequencing was performed on blood, either unsorted or a sorted T cell fraction (not recorded which). The CDR3 reads CASRSRVYQPQHF. The CDR3 bases are TGTGCCAGCCGTAGCCGGGTTTATCAGCCCCAGCATTTT.